The 7 T cell receptor beta chains in this list originate from one sample, sequenced in a study of cytomegalovirus exposure and HLA in healthy donors. PCR used 60 Vbeta primers and 13 Jbeta primers. The data were produced by immunoSEQ multiplex PCR, yet TCRdb's version contains in-frame clones alone and is incomplete. Among more than 80,000 clones listed, over 70% were seen once. Sequencing was performed on PBMCs. These receptors were collected from a female donor in good health and CMV-seronegative.

This clone has a handful of counts. The chain combines TRBV5-6 with TRBJ1-3, with unresolved D. The CDR3 has 16 amino acids. CDR1 and CDR2 from the germline V gene are SGHDT and YYEEEE. Deletions cut 4 bases from V and 2 bases from J, with 16 bases between. The CDR3 nucleotides are TGTGCCAGCAGCAATACATGGGAGAGTGCTGGAAACACCATATATTTT. Translated: CASSNTWESAGNTIYF.

In this sample, this clone turned up a few times. The chain has TRBV18 and TRBJ1-5; TRBD1 aligns across 7 bases. V was clipped by 3 bases and J by 2 bases; unmatched bases: 7. CDR3 length: 16 residues. The germline CDR1 and CDR2 sequences are KGHSH and LQKENI. CDR3 nucleotide sequence: TGTGCCAGCTCACCCGGGACAGACCAGGGCAATCAGCCCCAGCATTTT. Its translation: CASSPGTDQGNQPQHF.

This clone was counted a few times. The chain links TRBV4-2 to TRBJ2-3; D possibly corresponds to TRBD1 (5 bases). The CDR3 loop spans 16 amino acids. Trimming took 3 bases from V and 4 from J, leaving 17 bases between them. CDR1 LGHNA and CDR2 YNFKEQ come from the germline V gene. The CDR3: CASSHVAGSHPDTQYF. The CDR3 DNA follows: TGTGCCAGCAGCCACGTAGCAGGGTCTCACCCAGATACGCAGTATTTT.

The chain is built from TRBV27 and TRBJ1-2; TRBD1 aligns across 8 bases. J gave up 3 bases and V 2 bases, and 2 bases lay outside the gene matches. This CDR3 is built from 14 residues. Germline CDR1 and CDR2: MNHEY and SMNVEV (reference sequence). This CDR3 reads CASSLTGGYYGYTF. As DNA, the CDR3 is TGTGCCAGCAGTTTAACAGGGGGGTACTATGGCTACACCTTC.

The genes are TRBV21-1 and TRBJ2-2; the D call TRBD1 from the table was never checked on the DNA. TRBV21-1 is described as a pseudogene. The CDR3 contains 16 residues. As DNA, the CDR3 is TGTGCCAGCAGCCCCCCCGACAGTTCGAACACCGGGGAGCTGTTTTTT. Its protein is CASSPPDSSNTGELFF.

The chain has TRBV5-6 and TRBJ1-1; 7 bases are a match to TRBD1. The CDR3 totals 12 residues. J gave up 6 bases and V 5 bases, and 4 bases lay outside the gene matches. Germline lookup yields CDR1 SGHDT and CDR2 YYEEEE. CDR3 amino acids: CASSSGQAEAFF. Written as DNA, the CDR3 is TGTGCCAGCAGTTCAGGACAGGCTGAAGCTTTCTTT.

The rearrangement joins TRBV20-1 to TRBJ2-1, with no clear D. CDR1 and CDR2 (germline): DFQATT, SNEGSKA (reference sequence). V was clipped by 4 bases and J by 8 bases, with 6 bases between them. CDR3 length: 10 amino acids. The CDR3 is CSATSYEQFF. The DNA of the CDR3 is TGCAGTGCTACGTCGTATGAGCAGTTCTTC.